A selection of T cell receptor beta chains follows, all from one sample in a study of cytomegalovirus exposure and HLA in healthy donors. Here immunoSEQ multiplex PCR was the method, and the copy in TCRdb shows in-frame clones only, minus some. The sample has about 100,000 clones, about three quarters seen once. Sequenced sample: PBMCs. Receptor source: a man aged 40-55 years in good health and CMV-seropositive. Each CDR3 is given with its conserved first and last residue. D genes are given only for firm matches.

D	J	V	CDR3
-	TRBJ2-3	TRBV7-9	CASSSITDTQYF
-	TRBJ2-7	TRBV27	CASSLYRDPYEQYF
-	TRBJ2-1	TRBV15	CATSTAPSSYNEQFF
-	TRBJ2-7	TRBV2	CASSEQQGSYEQYF
TRBD1	TRBJ1-2	TRBV6-6	CASSTWDRGQRGYTF
TRBD1	TRBJ2-2	TRBV10-3	CAISEKGQGAGELFF
TRBD2	TRBJ2-5	TRBV7-2	CASSNGLAGYETQYF
TRBD1	TRBJ1-6	TRBV28	CASSLRGETLHF
-	TRBJ2-7	TRBV6-5	CASSYSGWGRVREQYF
-	TRBJ1-3	TRBV4-1	CASSQDSGFSGNTIYF
-	-	TRBV7-6	CASSLDLDSDYEQYF
-	TRBJ2-7	TRBV12-2	CASRLNPGGDEQYF
-	-	TRBV7-6	CASSLDTTGYEQYF
-	TRBJ1-1	TRBV5-5	CASSFSGGTTEAFF
-	TRBJ2-3	TRBV5-1	CASSLEQVEDTQYF
-	TRBJ2-7	TRBV20-1	CSASGREQYF
TRBD2	TRBJ2-7	TRBV6-5	CASRDGRAVEQYF
TRBD1	TRBJ1-2	TRBV10-3	CAIRRTGGPSNYGYTF
TRBD1	TRBJ1-2	TRBV5-6	CASSLFRDRGRGYTF
TRBD2	TRBJ2-5	TRBV4-3	CASSQDLGGVAQYF
-	TRBJ2-3	TRBV7-9	CASSDPGKRKTDTQYF
-	TRBJ2-7	TRBV12-1	CASTLPYYEQYF
-	TRBJ2-7	TRBV11-2	CASSFRRDFQGEQYF
TRBD2	TRBJ2-7	TRBV6-6	CASRPAPAGEGNEQYF
TRBD2	TRBJ2-1	TRBV10-3	CAMASGGSEQFF
TRBD1	TRBJ2-2	TRBV27	CASSSLQGVSRELFF
-	TRBJ1-6	TRBV19	CALVAGKENSPLHF
TRBD2	TRBJ2-7	TRBV29-1	CSVATSGASGEQYF
-	TRBJ1-1	TRBV19	CASSTTRDSTEAFF
TRBD1	TRBJ1-6	TRBV5-1	CASSGRDRASPLHF
TRBD2	TRBJ2-3	TRBV27	CASSFRPGLVIDTQYF
-	TRBJ2-2	TRBV13	CASSSLPGISDGNTGELFF
TRBD1	TRBJ2-3	TRBV2	CASRGQGGLADTQYF
TRBD1	TRBJ2-1	TRBV4-1	CASSQLGTVQFF
-	TRBJ2-5	TRBV6-5	CASSYGREETQYF
TRBD1	TRBJ2-1	TRBV11-2	CASSLLLGTGSVNEQFF
-	TRBJ2-1	TRBV7-9	CASSFFGGPGGDEQFF
-	TRBJ2-5	TRBV7-9	CASSLLRYQETQYF
-	TRBJ2-7	TRBV5-6	CASSLFRGGEQYF
-	TRBJ2-3	TRBV9	CASSVGTSTDTQYF
-	TRBJ2-2	TRBV11-3	CASSQGQFDGELFF
-	TRBJ1-1	TRBV21-1	CASSNYRTGRSLNTEAFF
TRBD1	TRBJ2-7	TRBV13	CASSLGQGYEQYF
TRBD1	TRBJ2-5	TRBV11-2	CASSLDGTGEETQYF
TRBD1	TRBJ1-2	TRBV19	CASSEGQFYGYTF
TRBD1	TRBJ2-5	TRBV4-1	CASSQGGQGAGIETQYF
TRBD2	TRBJ2-2	TRBV7-9	CASSLAAGGLYGELFF
TRBD2	TRBJ2-3	TRBV5-4	CASGGASGSTDTQYF
TRBD2	TRBJ2-1	TRBV19	CASDEGTINNEQFF
-	TRBJ1-1	TRBV11-2	CASSLFRGGSKDPSEAFF